A selection of T cell receptor beta chains follows, all from one sample in a study of blood T cell repertoires in COVID-19. Measured with immunoSEQ multiplex PCR; TCRdb has only the in-frame clones, and not every one. Of about 210,000 clones listed, around four fifths are singletons. The sequenced sample consisted of peripheral blood. Receptors were obtained from a man in his forties or fifties with active or convalescent COVID-19. Each CDR3 is given with its conserved first and last residue. D genes are given only for firm matches. Only some rows state a clone size, as once, few, many or a class for expanded clones.

D gene	CDR3 length	V gene	clone size	J gene	CDR3 DNA	CDR3 protein
NA	16	TRBV3-1/TRBV3-2	NA	TRBJ1-6	TGTGCCAGCAGCCAAGGCTTTGGGCAGGGAGGCTCACCCCTCCACTTT	CASSQGFGQGGSPLHF
NA	15	TRBV28	once	TRBJ2-7	TGTGCCAGCAACTTCCAGGGTGTGGCCTCCTACGAGCAGTACTTC	CASNFQGVASYEQYF
NA	16	TRBV6-1	NA	TRBJ1-4	TGTGCCAGCAGTGAAGAGGGGAGGGGACTTTACGAAAAACTGTTTTTT	CASSEEGRGLYEKLFF
NA	13	TRBV9	few	TRBJ2-3	TGTGCCAGCAGCTACAGAAGCACAGATACGCAGTATTTT	CASSYRSTDTQYF
NA	16	TRBV10-3	NA	TRBJ1-1	TGTGCCATCAGTGAGTCGGTTGGCGGCTTGAACACTGAAGCTTTCTTT	CAISESVGGLNTEAFF
TRBD2	17	TRBV5-1	NA	TRBJ2-1	TGCGCCAGCAGCTTGGAGGCTAGCGGGAGAATAGGGAATGAGCAGTTCTTC	CASSLEASGRIGNEQFF
TRBD2	15	TRBV5-1	NA	TRBJ2-3	TGCGCCAGCAGCTTGTACCAGGGAGGGACAGATACGCAGTATTTT	CASSLYQGGTDTQYF
NA	16	TRBV7-2	once	TRBJ2-3	TGTGCCAGCAGACAAACAGGTGGACAACGCACAGATACGCAGTATTTT	CASRQTGGQRTDTQYF
NA	12	TRBV5-3	NA	TRBJ2-5	TGTGCCAGAAGCTGCCCCGGGGAGTCCCAGTACTTC	CARSCPGESQYF
NA	14	TRBV14	NA	TRBJ1-4	TGTGCCAGCAGCAGAGGACAGATTGATGAAAAACTGTTTTTT	CASSRGQIDEKLFF
NA	13	TRBV29-1	NA	TRBJ1-1	TGCAGCGTCCTCGACAGGCACCTGGCCTTAGCTTTCTTT	CSVLDRHLALAFF
TRBD1	14	TRBV19	NA	TRBJ2-1	TGTGCCAGTAGTATGGGACAGGGGGACAATGAGCAGTTCTTC	CASSMGQGDNEQFF
TRBD2	13	TRBV2	NA	TRBJ2-7	TGTGCCAGCAGTGTTCGGGAGGGGTACGAGCAGTACTTC	CASSVREGYEQYF
TRBD2	16	TRBV7-8	NA	TRBJ2-3	TGTGCCAGCAGCGGGTCTAGCGGGGGGCGCACAGATACGCAGTATTTT	CASSGSSGGRTDTQYF
TRBD1	16	TRBV6-5	NA	TRBJ1-1	TGTGCCAGCAGTTACGGATTACAGGGGATGGTGTCTGAAGCTTTCTTT	CASSYGLQGMVSEAFF
TRBD1	15	TRBV19	NA	TRBJ1-5	TGTGCCAGTAGTATAGCCAGGGGGCGGAATCAGCCCCAGCATTTT	CASSIARGRNQPQHF
NA	11	TRBV6-2/TRBV6-3	NA	TRBJ2-1	TGTGCCAGCAGTTGGCACAATGAGCAGTTCTTC	CASSWHNEQFF
NA	14	TRBV6-5	many	TRBJ2-4	TGTGCCAGCAGACAGGGTCCAGCCAAAAACATTCAGTACTTC	CASRQGPAKNIQYF
TRBD1	15	TRBV7-8	few	TRBJ1-2	TGTGCCAGCAGCACGGGGACAGGGGGTTTATATGGCTACACCTTC	CASSTGTGGLYGYTF
TRBD1	16	TRBV13	NA	TRBJ1-6	TGTGCCAGCAGCTTTGGGGGACAGGGGTTAAATTCACCCCTCCACTTT	CASSFGGQGLNSPLHF
TRBD2	18	TRBV14	NA	TRBJ2-3	TGTGCCAGCAGCCAAGAATTCCGCCCTAGCGGAAGCACAGATACGCAGTATTTT	CASSQEFRPSGSTDTQYF
NA	14	TRBV6-5	NA	TRBJ2-7	TGTGCCAGCATCGCGACCGACTACGCCCACGAGCAGTACTTC	CASIATDYAHEQYF
NA	14	TRBV14	NA	TRBJ1-5	TGTGCCAGCAGCCAAGCAGGGATGTATCAGCCCCAGCATTTT	CASSQAGMYQPQHF
NA	13	TRBV19	NA	TRBJ2-4	TGTGCCTGTGCGGGCCGGGCCAAAAACATTCAGTACTTC	CACAGRAKNIQYF
TRBD1	13	TRBV9	NA	TRBJ2-1	TGTGCCAGCAGCTCGCGACAGGGAAATGAGCAGTTCTTC	CASSSRQGNEQFF
NA	12	TRBV3-1/TRBV3-2	NA	TRBJ1-2	TGTGCCAGCAGCCAGCGACAGTATGGCTACACCTTC	CASSQRQYGYTF
NA	12	TRBV12-3/TRBV12-4	NA	TRBJ1-1	TGTGCCAGCAGTTTCGGGAGCACTGAAGCTTTCTTT	CASSFGSTEAFF
NA	15	TRBV18	NA	TRBJ1-2	TGTGCCAGCTCACCGGAGACAGCCTACAACTATGGCTACACCTTC	CASSPETAYNYGYTF
NA	17	TRBV5-1	NA	TRBJ2-7	TGCGCCAGCAGCTTGGGCTCGGTGAGGGGACTCGCCTACGAGCAGTACTTC	CASSLGSVRGLAYEQYF
NA	18	TRBV19	NA	TRBJ1-1	TGTGCCAGTACCTTCCGGACTTTGCGGGATTGGTTTGGAGCTGAAGCTTTCTTT	CASTFRTLRDWFGAEAFF
NA	15	TRBV5-5	few	TRBJ1-5	TGTGCCAGCAGCTTTGAGGGAAATAGCAATCAGCCCCAGCATTTT	CASSFEGNSNQPQHF
TRBD1	15	TRBV29-1	NA	TRBJ1-1	TGCAGCGTTGAGGACAGGGGAGGAAAATCCACTGAAGCTTTCTTT	CSVEDRGGKSTEAFF
TRBD1	14	TRBV27	NA	TRBJ1-2	TGTGCCAGCAGACGACAGGGAGTAAACTATGGCTACACCTTC	CASRRQGVNYGYTF
NA	15	TRBV11-3	NA	TRBJ2-1	TGTGCCAGCAGCGCGGGGGCTTGGGGGGATGTTGAGCAGTTCTTC	CASSAGAWGDVEQFF
NA	16	TRBV9	NA	TRBJ2-1	TGTGCCAGCAGCGTCGGAGGGCCTAGCTCCTACAATGAGCAGTTCTTC	CASSVGGPSSYNEQFF
NA	14	TRBV28	NA	TRBJ2-7	TGTGCCAGCAGCCCCGGGTCTATCTCCTACGAGCAGTACTTC	CASSPGSISYEQYF
NA	14	TRBV6-5	NA	TRBJ1-2	TGTGCCAGCAGTTCGTGGGGCGATTATTTCGGCTACACCTTC	CASSSWGDYFGYTF
NA	15	TRBV6-2/TRBV6-3	NA	TRBJ2-7	TGTGCCAGCAGCCACGGAGGGGCTGGAGGGTACGAGCAGTACTTC	CASSHGGAGGYEQYF
TRBD1	15	TRBV10-3	few	TRBJ1-1	TGTGCCATCAGTGAGTCCATACAGGGGGGCACTGAAGCTTTCTTT	CAISESIQGGTEAFF
TRBD2	15	TRBV5-1	NA	TRBJ2-7	TGCGCCAGCAGCTCGGGGACTATGAGCCCCTACGAGCAGTACTTC	CASSSGTMSPYEQYF
TRBD2	17	TRBV6-1	NA	TRBJ2-7	TGTGCCAGCAGTGAAGCGGGACTAGCGGGAGGACCCTACGAGCAGTACTTC	CASSEAGLAGGPYEQYF
TRBD2	14	TRBV6-5	NA	TRBJ2-2	TGTGCCAGCAGAGCGGGACTAGCCACCGGGGAGCTGTTTTTT	CASRAGLATGELFF
TRBD1	16	TRBV14	NA	TRBJ2-2	TGTGCCAGCAGCCTCCTAGACAGGGGGGACACCGGGGAGCTGTTTTTT	CASSLLDRGDTGELFF
NA	14	TRBV5-8	few	TRBJ1-5	TGTGCCAGCAGGCTACAGGGATCTCGGGGGCCCCAGCATTTT	CASRLQGSRGPQHF
NA	11	TRBV6-5	once	TRBJ2-1	TGTGCCAGCACCGACAGGTATAGCCAGTTCTTC	CASTDRYSQFF
NA	15	TRBV4-1	NA	TRBJ2-7	TGCGCCAGCAGCCAAGATTGGAGTGGCTCCTACGAGCAGTACTTC	CASSQDWSGSYEQYF
TRBD1	15	TRBV6-5	once	TRBJ1-5	TGTGCCAGCAGTCCGGACAGGGCGAGGGGTCAGCCCCAGCATTTT	CASSPDRARGQPQHF
TRBD2	14	TRBV28	NA	TRBJ2-1	TGTGCCAGCAATAAAGCGGGGTCGTACAATGAGCAGTTCTTC	CASNKAGSYNEQFF
NA	11	TRBV27	few	TRBJ1-1	TGTGCCAGCAGGCGGGGGGCTGAAGCTTTCTTT	CASRRGAEAFF
NA	11	TRBV29-1	NA	TRBJ2-4	TGCAGCGCGACCCTACCACCCATTCAGTACTTC	CSATLPPIQYF
TRBD2	15	TRBV5-4	NA	TRBJ2-1	TGTGCCAGCAGCTTGAACCTAGCGGTCTACAATGAGCAGTTCTTC	CASSLNLAVYNEQFF
TRBD1	15	TRBV19	NA	TRBJ1-5	TGTGCCAGTAGTATCCCACACAGGGGTTATCAGCCCCAGCATTTT	CASSIPHRGYQPQHF
TRBD1	14	TRBV7-2	NA	TRBJ2-7	TGTGCCAGCAGCTTAGCACAGGGGCGGTACGAGCAGTACTTC	CASSLAQGRYEQYF